This T cell receptor beta chain was documented in a study of blood T cells in healthy people across ages. A sample-barcoded 5' primer and a J-beta primer mix were used in a second PCR of about 6 to 12 cycles. TCRdb recomputed calls from the 5' RACE reads with MiXCR, one row per CDR3 protein. This table holds over a million distinct CDR3 sequences, approximately 43% found once. The CDR3 totals 16 residues. Trimming pared 0 bases from V and 0 bases from J, leaving 12 bases between. Looked up from germline, CDR1 is DFQATT and CDR2 is SNEGSKA (reference sequence). This clonotype has a handful of counts. The sample taken for sequencing was blood. The source of this sequence is a young woman in good health. V is TRBV20-1 and J is TRBJ2-1; no definite D call. CDR3 in DNA: TGCAGTGCTAGAGATCAAGAAGTACTCTCCTACAATGAGCAGTTCTTC. Encoded protein: CSARDQEVLSYNEQFF.